The 16 T cell receptor beta chains below all came from one sample that was sequenced in a study of blood T cell repertoires in COVID-19. TCRdb keeps only in-frame clones here, not all; method: immunoSEQ multiplex PCR. This table holds a few hundred thousand clones, approximately 84% found once. Sequencing used PBMCs or T cells enriched from blood (not recorded which). These receptors all come from a woman aged 45-59 years who had been exposed to COVID-19.

This clone was seen just once. The chain recombines TRBV6-5 with TRBJ1-4; 7 positions agree with TRBD1. V shed 6 bases, J shed 3 bases, and the junction held 7 bases outside the gene matches. The CDR3 sequence is 15 residues long. CDR1 is MNHEY and CDR2 is SVGAGI in the germline V gene. The CDR3, as DNA: TGTGCCAGCAGGTCGACAGGGAATCCTAATGAAAAACTGTTTTTT. Translated: CASRSTGNPNEKLFF.

This chain joins TRBV12-3 or TRBV12-4 and TRBJ1-2; 9 bases are a match to TRBD1. Trimming at V came to 5 bases and at J to 4 bases, leaving 2 bases not matched to a gene. The CDR3 sequence is 13 residues long. CDR3 nucleotides: TGTGCCAGCAGTACAGGGGGCGTCTATGGCTACACCTTC. Translating gives CASSTGGVYGYTF.

The chain recombines TRBV19 with TRBJ1-2, with D maybe TRBD1 (5 bases). The germline V and J ends were trimmed by 3 bases and 13 bases, with 12 bases remaining between them. The CDR3 consists of 11 residues. Germline CDR1 and CDR2: LNHDA and SQIVND (reference sequence). The CDR3 region is CASSIGAARTF. The CDR3 coding sequence is TGTGCCAGTAGTATTGGGGCGGCCCGCACCTTC.

Only a few counts were recorded for this clone. The chain combines TRBV9 with TRBJ1-1; D possibly corresponds to TRBD1 (5 bases). Germline V gene lookup returns CDR1 SGDLS and CDR2 YYNGEE. Trimming removed 3 bases from V and 1 base from J, with 16 bases in between. The CDR3 length is 16 residues. CDR3 bases: TGTGCCAGCAGCGCCAGAATGACGACAGAGAACACTGAAGCTTTCTTT. Its translation is CASSARMTTENTEAFF.

V gene TRBV6-5 combines with J gene TRBJ2-7, with a possible D match to TRBD2 (5 bases). Trimming pared 6 bases from V and 3 bases from J, leaving 15 bases between. CDR1 MNHEY and CDR2 SVGAGI come from the germline V gene. The length of the CDR3 is 14 residues. CDR3 sequence reads: CASRSGPSYYEQYF. The CDR3 DNA is TGTGCCAGCAGGAGCGGACCCTCTTACTACGAGCAGTACTTC.

CDR3 coding DNA: TGTGCTAGTGCCATAAGTGGGGGACTAGTGTCGAATGAGCAGTTCTTC. This codes for CASAISGGLVSNEQFF. The chain links TRBV12-5 to TRBJ2-1, with 8 bases fitting TRBD2. This CDR3 region has 16 residues. The V and J ends lost 7 bases and 7 bases, in that order; junction bases with no gene match: 15. Per the germline V gene, CDR1 is LGHNT and CDR2 is FRNRAP.

The genes are TRBV7-2 and TRBJ1-1; D uncertain. The V gene lost 0 bases and the J gene lost 8 bases, with 13 bases spanning the gap. The CDR3 runs to 14 residues. Germline lookup yields CDR1 SGHTA and CDR2 FQGNSA. In DNA form, the CDR3 reads TGTGCCAGCAGCTTAGCCCCGACCCCGACAGAAGCTTTCTTT. It is translated as CASSLAPTPTEAFF.

The chain recombines TRBV5-1 with TRBJ2-1, with TRBD2 matching over 13 bases. Germline CDR1 reads SGHRS; CDR2 reads YFSETQ. J gave up 2 bases and V 3 bases, and 2 bases lay outside the gene matches. This CDR3 is 16 amino acids long. The chain's CDR3 is CASSSTSGGAYNEQFF. The CDR3 DNA follows: TGCGCCAGCAGCTCAACTAGCGGGGGGGCCTACAATGAGCAGTTCTTC.

V is TRBV11-2 and J is TRBJ1-5; 9 bases are shared with TRBD1. CDR1 and CDR2 from the germline V gene are SGHAT and FQNNGV. There are 15 residues in the CDR3. Trimming removed 2 bases from V and 4 bases from J; junction bases left unmatched: 3. This CDR3 reads CASSLWTGVNQPQHF. The CDR3 nucleotides read TGTGCCAGCAGCTTATGGACAGGGGTGAATCAGCCCCAGCATTTT.

This rearrangement joins TRBV28 to TRBJ2-2; perhaps TRBD2 as D (5 bases). CDR3 size: 16 residues. The germline gives CDR1 MDHEN, CDR2 SYDVKM. V shed 2 bases and J shed 5 bases, with 15 bases lying between them. CDR3 sequence: CASSLSGRRRTGELFF. CDR3 nucleotide sequence: TGTGCCAGCAGTTTAAGCGGCCGTAGGAGAACCGGGGAGCTGTTTTTT.

With regard to this clone: This CDR3 is also generated by other DNA sequences in the sample. The CDR3 region is CASSPRGELFF. The DNA for the CDR3 is TGTGCCAGCAGCCCGCGCGGGGAGCTGTTTTTT. The genes are TRBV7-9 and TRBJ2-2; D call uncertain. The germline CDR1 and CDR2 sequences are SEHNR and FQNEAQ (reference sequence). The CDR3 has 11 amino acids. Trimming took 5 bases from V and 7 from J, leaving 5 bases between them.

This chain joins TRBV18 and TRBJ1-2; 9 nucleotides agree with TRBD1. Per germline, CDR1 KGHSH and CDR2 LQKENI. With V trimmed by 4 bases and J by 5 bases, 8 bases remained unmatched. This CDR3 is built from 15 residues. CDR3 sequence (DNA): TGTGCCAGCTCACTCGAAGGGACAGGGACATATGGCTACACCTTC. Translation: CASSLEGTGTYGYTF.

The count of this clone is one. This sequence joins TRBV30 and TRBJ1-5; no clear D gene. This CDR3 contains 15 residues. Trimming left V 1 base short and J 3 bases short, with 13 bases between. Germline CDR1 is GTSNPN and CDR2 is SVGIG (reference sequence). DNA of the CDR3: TGTGCCTGGAGTGCGGGGAGGCGACCCAATCAGCCCCAGCATTTT. Amino acid sequence: CAWSAGRRPNQPQHF.

The chain recombines TRBV27 with TRBJ2-1, with D possibly matching TRBD2 (7 bases). V lost 2 bases and J 4 bases, leaving 18 bases between the germline ends. Germline values: CDR1 MNHEY, CDR2 SMNVEV (reference sequence). The CDR3 extends over 17 amino acids. CDR3 sequence: CASSLGGDIPFYNEQFF. CDR3 nucleotides: TGTGCCAGCAGTTTAGGGGGGGACATACCATTTTACAATGAGCAGTTCTTC.

This chain links TRBV18 with TRBJ1-1; 8 bases align to TRBD1. The V and J ends lost 2 bases and 1 base, in that order; junction bases with no gene match: 3. This CDR3 comprises 15 residues. Per germline, CDR1 KGHSH and CDR2 LQKENI. The CDR3 DNA is TGTGCCAGCTCACCAAGCAGGGGGCGGAACACTGAAGCTTTCTTT. Protein: CASSPSRGRNTEAFF.

The rearrangement links TRBV24-1 to TRBJ1-5, with D tentatively TRBD1 (6 bases). Trimming stripped 3 bases from V and 7 bases from J, with 9 bases between. The CDR3 spans 13 residues. CDR1 is KGHDR and CDR2 is SFDVKD in the germline V gene. In DNA form, the CDR3 reads TGTGCCACCAGTGATACAGGGTACCAGCCCCAGCATTTT. Amino acid sequence: CATSDTGYQPQHF.